This T cell receptor beta chain was captured in a study of CD8 T cells in ankylosing spondylitis. Library preparation for TCR beta used quantitative 5'-RACE with molecular barcodes. MiXCR, applied by TCRdb to the 5' RACE reads, yields one record per CDR3 protein. The sample contains approximately 17,000 distinct CDR3 sequences, approximately 8% of which appear only once. Germline V gives CDR1 MNHEY, CDR2 SVGEGT. The trim removed 2 bases at V and 2 bases at J, leaving 10 bases unmatched. The CDR3 length is 17 residues. Overall study findings and caveats: Significant enrichment of disease-linked clones was reportedly seen in matched ankylosing spondylitis synovial fluid.

This clonotype was picked up many times. Its antigen is not identified. Sequencing used blood. This clonotype originated in a male donor with ankylosing spondylitis or in good health (not recorded which). V gene TRBV6-2 or TRBV6-3 combines with J gene TRBJ2-7, with 9 positions matching TRBD2. The chain's CDR3 is CASSYVWVAGVTYEQYF. The CDR3 nucleotides are TGTGCCAGCAGTTACGTTTGGGTAGCGGGAGTAACCTACGAGCAGTACTTC.